This T cell receptor beta chain was observed in a study of Graves' ophthalmopathy and Graves' hyperthyroidism. As concerns this clonotype: A read error is possible here, since a much larger clone lies one base away.

Amplified material comprised TCR beta CDR3 regions derived from RNA transcripts. First-round RT-PCR employed HTBI primers, with a second-round multiplex PCR after it. A single record per CDR3 protein comes from TCRdb applying MiXCR to the multiplex PCR reads. Here the sample spans 400,000 or so distinct CDR3 sequences, 15% being singletons. This TCR derives from a woman aged 18-29 years with stable Graves' hyperthyroidism. The specimen sequenced was peripheral blood.

The CDR3 here is CSARSPRGMGDQETQYF. As DNA, the CDR3 is TGCAGTGCTAGATCCCCAAGGGGAATGGGTGACCAAGAGACCCAGTACTTC. The chain couples TRBV20-1 to TRBJ2-5; D is possibly TRBD1 (5 bases). The CDR3 spans 17 residues. Germline V gene sequence: CDR1 DFQATT, CDR2 SNEGSKA (reference sequence). Trimming cost V 2 bases and J 0 bases, with 19 bases left between them.